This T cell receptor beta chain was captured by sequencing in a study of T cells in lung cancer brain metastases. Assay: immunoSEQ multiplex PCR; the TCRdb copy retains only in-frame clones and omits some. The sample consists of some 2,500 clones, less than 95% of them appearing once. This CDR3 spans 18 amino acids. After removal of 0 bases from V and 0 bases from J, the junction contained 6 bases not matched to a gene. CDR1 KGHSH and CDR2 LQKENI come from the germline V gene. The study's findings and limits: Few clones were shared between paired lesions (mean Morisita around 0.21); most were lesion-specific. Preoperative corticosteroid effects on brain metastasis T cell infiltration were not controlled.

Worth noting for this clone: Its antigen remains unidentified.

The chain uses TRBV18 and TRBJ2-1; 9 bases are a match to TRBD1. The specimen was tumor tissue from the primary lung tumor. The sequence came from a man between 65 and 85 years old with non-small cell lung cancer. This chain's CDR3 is CASSPPQGAAGSYNEQFF. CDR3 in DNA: TGTGCCAGCTCACCACCACAGGGGGCAGCAGGCTCCTACAATGAGCAGTTCTTC.